This TCR beta chain was captured by sequencing in a study of blood T cells in healthy people across ages (dated by TCRdb to the mid-2010s). Looking at the study overall: Template switching captured roughly one uniquely barcoded TCR beta cDNA molecule per two T cells in model experiments. To track age-related changes in TCR beta repertoire diversity, the study relied on deep sequencing normalized with unique cDNA molecular identifiers. The donors were split into four age groups: young (average 16 years), middle-aged (around 37), aged (approximately 60) and long-lived (more than 80). Donors of different ages were randomly distributed across sequencing lanes to avoid experimental bias. Two additional independent replicas of 1 million unique cDNA reads from the same blood draw were analyzed for two donors (one aged 18 to 30 and one aged 80 or older). The investigation overall reported the following: As age increased, observed TCR beta diversity per million T cells dropped in a roughly linear way, and a significant reduction was already evident by age 40. Estimates of total diversity based on one million sequenced T cells were regarded as lower bounds and as underestimates. The percentage of naive T cells measured by flow cytometry correlated strongly with observed TCR beta diversity. Compared with the aged group, the long-lived group had more naive CD4+ T cells, fewer expanded clones and increased TCR diversity, suggesting age selection. Because the CMV infection status of the donors was unknown, age-related changes in expanded clonotypes may potentially have been confounded. Bulk unsorted PBMC profiling prevented conclusive comparison of naive and antigen-experienced compartments.

Based on the germline V gene (reference sequence), the CDR1 and CDR2 sequences are GTSNPN and SVGIG. The CDR3 holds 14 amino acids from the cysteine to the phenylalanine. CDR3 DNA is the only sequence kept; it has 42 bases, read in frame from the first base. V loses 0 bases at its end and J loses 3 bases; junction bases beyond the gene matches: 5. This clonotype occurred many times. The antigen this receptor binds is unknown. Per-base qualities were not stored, and no clone one base away is much larger. Library construction relied on 5' RACE. The instrument given in TCRdb is Illumina HiSeq 2500. A second PCR of about 7 to 12 cycles was run with a J-beta primer mix and a sample-barcoded 5' primer. A template-switch 5' adaptor carrying 12 random nucleotides introduced a unique molecular identifier onto each TCR beta cDNA molecule. Each sample yielded at least 2.5 million CDR3-containing paired-end reads. First-strand cDNA was synthesized from all RNA with the Mint cDNA synthesis kit, primed by a TRBC-specific oligonucleotide. Following uracil-DNA glycosylase treatment, all cDNA underwent a first 18-cycle PCR with the universal primers M1SS and BC2_uni_R. The study's processing was this. For normalization, 1 million high-quality reads, each with a distinct molecular identifier, were randomly selected from each sample. Reads sharing molecular identifiers were discarded rather than binned into consensus sequences. MiTCR, run with a Q25 quality threshold and the strictest error-elimination algorithm, handled CDR3 identification, clonotype clustering and error correction. A nonparametric unseen species model using Euler transformation provided a lower-bound estimate of total TCR beta diversity. Clones were called with MiXCR by TCRdb after fastp trimmed the public reads at Q25, and only in-frame beta chains were retained. Entries are consolidated by CDR3 protein sequence, retaining the most common genes and DNA. TCRdb, not the original authors, processed these V and J calls. This sample is represented by about 650,000 distinct CDR3 sequences; 32% of them were singletons. The leading ten clones occupy approximately 15% of the sample.

Systemically healthy Caucasian individuals from Russia, over 30 in total and aged about 6 to 90 years, were included as donors. Each donor gave roughly 9.5 milliliters of peripheral blood, collected into EDTA-treated Vacutainer tubes. Ficoll-Paque density-gradient centrifugation was used to isolate PBMCs, with at least 6.5 million per sample. Trizol reagent was used to extract total RNA from the PBMCs, yielding at least 5.5 micrograms per sample. Naive CD45RAhigh/CD27high T cell percentages were measured by flow cytometry on a PBMC aliquot from every donor. Recombination linked TRBV30 to TRBJ2-7; 7 junctional bases match TRBD1. The origin of this receptor is an elderly woman in good health. Donor details come from another sample of the same person, matched by shared clones. Sequenced input: blood. CDR3 region: CAWSVSAGGYEQYF. The DNA reads as follows: TGTGCCTGGAGTGTATCGGCAGGGGGCTACGAGCAGTACTTC.